The rows below give T cell receptor beta chains drawn from one sample of a study of blood T cell repertoires in COVID-19. Sequencing used immunoSEQ multiplex PCR; TCRdb keeps in-frame clones, though not all of them. Of 100,000 or so clones listed, almost 95% were seen once; the top ten hold roughly 5.6%. The specimen was peripheral blood. These receptors were taken from a man in his forties or fifties with active COVID-19. CDR3s leave out the opening cysteine and the closing phenylalanine or tryptophan. A row's size may be missing; if present it is once, few, many or a size class.

cdr3_aa	v_call	j_call	clone_size
SVGGYNEQF	TRBV29-1	TRBJ2-1	-
ASSLSTEPPEQY	TRBV28	TRBJ2-7	-
ASSRGQVNEQF	TRBV12-3/TRBV12-4	TRBJ2-1	-
ASSLTDRGDVETQY	TRBV7-8	TRBJ2-5	-
ASSPGTGNEKLF	TRBV18	TRBJ1-4	-
ASSSSPETGGGYGYT	TRBV5-1	TRBJ1-2	-
ASSILQGADTQY	TRBV5-1	TRBJ2-3	-
ASSRLGAGESNEQF	TRBV14	TRBJ2-1	-
ASSLVGGGSYEQY	TRBV5-4	TRBJ2-7	-
ASSLGVYEQY	TRBV5-6	TRBJ2-7	-
ASSLAGGLAGDNEQF	TRBV27	TRBJ2-1	-
ASSGTDNSPLH	TRBV28	TRBJ1-6	-
ASSLDLNVHYSPLH	TRBV11-2	TRBJ1-6	-
ASRSPSPRNQPQH	TRBV28	TRBJ1-5	-
ASYPRPGRLAGSYEQY	TRBV27	TRBJ2-7	-
ASSESAGLSGNTIY	TRBV10-2	TRBJ1-3	-
ASSFSSGRTDTQY	TRBV5-4	TRBJ2-3	-
ASSLEGRGYETQY	TRBV5-1	TRBJ2-5	-
ASSTTAGGYT	TRBV28	TRBJ1-2	-
AWSPDRVYTTQY	TRBV30	TRBJ2-3	-
ASSHIQQSSYNSPLH	TRBV16	TRBJ1-6	-
ASSYGEAWNNEQF	TRBV6-5	TRBJ2-1	-
ASSTDRLNYGYT	TRBV18	TRBJ1-2	-
ASSLPGLAEIWY	TRBV28	TRBJ2-7	-
ASSGGPWDTQY	TRBV28	TRBJ2-3	-
ASSGGQGRGMNTEAF	TRBV7-9	TRBJ1-1	-
ASSPRTSGTKDTGELF	TRBV3-1/TRBV3-2	TRBJ2-2	-
ASSFGTGYEQY	TRBV5-6	TRBJ2-7	-
ASSGYRGRYFGYT	TRBV19	TRBJ1-2	once
ASSEREEGEQF	TRBV5-1	TRBJ2-1	-
ASSRLAGRHEQF	TRBV19	TRBJ2-1	-
AWSRWRGLADTQY	TRBV30	TRBJ2-3	-
ASKTGDSNQPQH	TRBV2	TRBJ1-5	-
ASSIRGRGQETQY	TRBV19	TRBJ2-5	once
ASRQGSLGHQPQH	TRBV28	TRBJ1-5	-
ASSQAQDRGLAGAGELF	TRBV14	TRBJ2-2	-
ASSKEAGRSYNEQF	TRBV2	TRBJ2-1	-
ASSQNRDSDYGYT	TRBV4-1	TRBJ1-2	-
AISESSDQPQH	TRBV10-3	TRBJ1-5	few
ASSYFRAGGNEQF	TRBV6-9	TRBJ2-1	-
ASSYTFPFGYT	TRBV28	TRBJ1-2	-
ASSEVGTGNEQY	TRBV6-1	TRBJ2-7	-
ASSLRTGRGSPLH	TRBV5-4	TRBJ1-6	few
AWTRQGNTEAF	TRBV30	TRBJ1-1	once
ASSEPGRAYEQY	TRBV10-1	TRBJ2-7	few
ASSQDMNTEAF	TRBV28	TRBJ1-1	-
ASSPGDHYGYT	TRBV28	TRBJ1-2	-
ASSLHEGGEQY	TRBV7-8	TRBJ2-7	-
ASSWPLGTGEGKGAEAF	TRBV7-8	TRBJ1-1	-
ASKRTLLLAQY	TRBV2	TRBJ2-5	-
ASSTPGAGGNEQF	TRBV5-4	TRBJ2-1	-
ASAGGSPYNEQF	TRBV2	TRBJ2-1	-
ASLPPVPPYEQY	TRBV11-2	TRBJ2-7	-
ASSLDRDYEQY	TRBV5-1	TRBJ2-7	-
SASMSRDRETEAF	TRBV20-1	TRBJ1-1	-
ASSMGEGETGELF	TRBV19	TRBJ2-2	-
ASSTGQPGNTIY	TRBV9	TRBJ1-3	-